The rows below give T cell receptor beta chains drawn from one sample of a study of CD8 T cells in Susac syndrome. TCRdb used MiXCR to reprocess the immunoSEQ multiplex PCR reads, holding one entry per CDR3 protein. The sample records some 180,000 distinct CDR3 sequences, about 95% being singletons. The sequenced sample was CD4+ T cells from PBMCs. These receptors were taken from a human donor with Susac syndrome. The CDR3 runs from the conserved cysteine through the conserved F or W. A D gene is named only where the DNA matches it firmly. Clone size is given for some rows only: seen once, a few or many times, or a class if the clone is expanded.

D	size	V	J	DNA	CDR3
.	.	TRBV2	TRBJ2-2	TGTGCCAGCAGTGAAGAAAGAATCACCGGGGAGCTGTTTTTT	CASSEERITGELFF
.	.	TRBV30	TRBJ1-4	TGTGCCTGGAGTGAGGGGTTTGCTAATGAAAAACTGTTTTTT	CAWSEGFANEKLFF
.	.	TRBV12-3/TRBV12-4	TRBJ2-3	TGTGCCAGTACCCCCCAGCGGAGCACAGATACGCAGTATTTT	CASTPQRSTDTQYF
.	.	TRBV4-1	TRBJ1-4	TGCGCCAGCAGCCAACCCGCGAAGGGAGCTGGTGAAAAACTGTTTTTT	CASSQPAKGAGEKLFF
TRBD1	.	TRBV7-9	TRBJ2-7	TGTGCCAGCAGCTACGACAGGGATTATTCCTACGAGCAGTACTTC	CASSYDRDYSYEQYF
.	.	TRBV7-9	TRBJ1-2	TGTGCCAGCAGTTCCTCGGGGCCCCTCTATGGCTACACCTTC	CASSSSGPLYGYTF
.	.	TRBV20-1	TRBJ1-1	TGCAGTGCCCAAGGGTCGGGTGAAGCTTTCTTT	CSAQGSGEAFF
TRBD2	.	TRBV28	TRBJ2-7	TGTGCCAGCATCCCAAATTCGGGGGGTCGTGTCTACGAGCAGTACTTC	CASIPNSGGRVYEQYF
.	.	TRBV14	TRBJ1-6	TGTGCCAGCAGCCAAGTCGGTCATTCACCCCTCCACTTT	CASSQVGHSPLHF
.	.	TRBV5-1	TRBJ1-3	TGCGCCAGCAGCTTGACCAGGGGTGGAAACACCATATATTTT	CASSLTRGGNTIYF
.	.	TRBV6-2/TRBV6-3	TRBJ2-2	TGTGCCAGCAGTTACTCGCAACAGGGGAGGGGAAACACCGGGGAGCTGTTTTTT	CASSYSQQGRGNTGELFF
TRBD1	.	TRBV5-4	TRBJ1-1	TGTGCCAGCAGCTTGCAGACAGGGGGAATGAACACTGAAGCTTTCTTT	CASSLQTGGMNTEAFF
TRBD1	once	TRBV3-1	TRBJ1-5	TGTGCCAGCAGCGCCCGACAGGGTAATCAGCCCCAGCATTTT	CASSARQGNQPQHF
TRBD2	few	TRBV6-2/TRBV6-3	TRBJ2-5	TGTGCCAGCAGTTGGACTAGCGGGAAAGAGACCCAGTACTTC	CASSWTSGKETQYF
.	.	TRBV18	TRBJ1-2	TGTGCCAGCTCACCGGCCAGGGACTATGGCTACACCTTC	CASSPARDYGYTF
TRBD1	.	TRBV27	TRBJ2-1	TGTGCCAGCGGGTGGGGACAGGGGTACAATGAGCAGTTCTTC	CASGWGQGYNEQFF
TRBD2	.	TRBV4-2	TRBJ2-7	TGTGCCAGCAGCCAGCGAACTAGCGGGAGTCCCCGGCGGACAAACGAGCAGTACTTC	CASSQRTSGSPRRTNEQYF